Included here is one T cell receptor (beta chain) sequence, with context. Its antigen remains unknown. This sample was included in a study of T cell responses to AZD1222 COVID-19 vaccine. General study findings and limits: It was only after the peak T cell response that any repertoires were sampled. The study found vaccine-associated CD4 TCRs spanning spike, dominant at 160-218 and 743-854. Nearly half of unique spike-specific TCRs reportedly avoided B.1.351 and B.1.1.7 mutated regions. At baseline, just 5 or 6 AZD1222 recipients tested seropositive.

Losses at the gene ends were 5 bases for V and 4 bases for J; bases not matched to a gene: 8. Germline V gene sequence: CDR1 SGHTA, CDR2 FQGNSA. The length of the CDR3 is 15 residues. Data came from immunoSEQ multiplex PCR; TCRdb stores just in-frame clones and leaves some out. This table has 140,000 to 150,000 clones, about 90% appearing once. Source: peripheral blood, taken on day 0 of AZD1222 vaccination. V and J are TRBV7-2 and TRBJ1-2; 9 nucleotides line up with TRBD1. This clonotype was obtained from an adult in good health. The CDR3 spells CASSDRDRVSYGYTF. The CDR3 DNA sequence: TGTGCCAGCAGCGACCGGGACAGGGTCAGCTATGGCTACACCTTC.